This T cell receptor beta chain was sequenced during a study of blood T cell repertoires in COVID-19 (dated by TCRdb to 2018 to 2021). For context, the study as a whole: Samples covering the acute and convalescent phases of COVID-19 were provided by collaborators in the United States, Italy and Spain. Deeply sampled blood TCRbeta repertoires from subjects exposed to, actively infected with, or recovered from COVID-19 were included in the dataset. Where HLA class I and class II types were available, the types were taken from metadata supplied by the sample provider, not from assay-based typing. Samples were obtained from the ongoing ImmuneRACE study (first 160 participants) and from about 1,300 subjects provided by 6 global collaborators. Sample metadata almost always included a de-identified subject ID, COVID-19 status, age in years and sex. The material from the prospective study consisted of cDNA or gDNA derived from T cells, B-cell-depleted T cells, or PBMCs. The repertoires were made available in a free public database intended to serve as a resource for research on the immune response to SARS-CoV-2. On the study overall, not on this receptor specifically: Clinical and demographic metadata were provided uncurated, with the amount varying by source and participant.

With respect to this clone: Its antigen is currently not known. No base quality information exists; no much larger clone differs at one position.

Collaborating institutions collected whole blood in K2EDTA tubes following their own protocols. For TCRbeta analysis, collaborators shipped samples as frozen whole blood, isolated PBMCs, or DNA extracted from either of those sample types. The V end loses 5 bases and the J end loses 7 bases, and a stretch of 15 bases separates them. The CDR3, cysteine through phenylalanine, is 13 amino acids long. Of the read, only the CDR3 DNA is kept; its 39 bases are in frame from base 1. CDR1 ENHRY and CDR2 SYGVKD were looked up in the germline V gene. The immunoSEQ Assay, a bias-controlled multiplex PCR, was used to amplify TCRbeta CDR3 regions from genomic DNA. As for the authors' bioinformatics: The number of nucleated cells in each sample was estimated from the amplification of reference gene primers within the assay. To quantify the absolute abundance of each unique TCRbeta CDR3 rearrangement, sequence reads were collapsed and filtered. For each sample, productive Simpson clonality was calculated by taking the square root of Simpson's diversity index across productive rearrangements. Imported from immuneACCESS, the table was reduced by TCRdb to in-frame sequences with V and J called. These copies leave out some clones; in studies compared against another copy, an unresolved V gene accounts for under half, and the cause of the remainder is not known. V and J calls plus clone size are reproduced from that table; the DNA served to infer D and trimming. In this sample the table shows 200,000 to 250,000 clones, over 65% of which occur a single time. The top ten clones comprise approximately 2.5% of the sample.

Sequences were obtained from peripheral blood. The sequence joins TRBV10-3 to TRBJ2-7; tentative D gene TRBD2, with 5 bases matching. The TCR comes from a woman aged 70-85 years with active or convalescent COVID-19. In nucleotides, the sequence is TGTGCCATCAGTCCGGACTTCCCGGGTGAGCAGTACTTC. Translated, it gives CAISPDFPGEQYF.